This T cell receptor (beta chain) was found in a study of blood T cell repertoires in COVID-19 (dated by TCRdb to between 2020 and 2021). Regarding the study in general: Samples from collaborators originated in the United States, Italy and Spain and spanned both the acute and convalescent phases of COVID-19. Deeply sampled blood TCRbeta repertoires from subjects exposed to, actively infected with, or recovered from COVID-19 were included in the dataset. The samples were drawn from the first 160 participants of the ongoing ImmuneRACE study and from some 1,300 subjects provided by 6 global collaborators. A de-identified subject ID, COVID-19 status, age in years and sex were almost always included in the sample metadata. The repertoires were released in a freely available public database meant as a resource for research on the immune response to SARS-CoV-2. HLA class I and class II types, where available, came from metadata supplied by the sample provider rather than from assay-based typing. The prospective study material was composed of cDNA or gDNA derived from T cells, B-cell-depleted T cells, or PBMCs.

Inclusive of the bounding cysteine and phenylalanine, the CDR3 is 16 residues long. The only DNA kept is the CDR3, 48 bases in frame from the first base. According to the germline V gene, CDR1 reads KGHSH and CDR2 reads LQKENI. At the junction V is shortened by 6 bases and J by 6 bases, with 24 bases in between. Beyond this particular receptor, the publication reports: The quantity of clinical and demographic metadata differed by source and by participant and was supplied without curation.

TCRbeta CDR3 regions were amplified from genomic DNA by means of the immunoSEQ Assay, a bias-controlled multiplex PCR. Turning to the authors' computational methods: The number of nucleated cells in each sample was estimated from the amplification of reference gene primers within the assay. To quantify the absolute abundance of each unique TCRbeta CDR3 rearrangement, sequence reads were collapsed and filtered. For each sample, productive Simpson clonality was calculated by taking the square root of Simpson's diversity index across productive rearrangements. In its TCRdb copy, this immuneACCESS table keeps in-frame sequences only and misses some clones. Where compared with another copy, unresolved V genes explain less than half of these, and the others have no known cause. That table supplies the V and J calls and clone size; D and trimming were determined from the DNA. The sample has 250,000 to 350,000 clones on record, 88% of them singletons. Around 10% of the sample rests with the top ten.

At one collaborating source in Seattle, patients were enrolled during active infection and were followed longitudinally through the course of disease. The collaborating institutions used their own protocols to collect whole blood in K2EDTA tubes. For TCRbeta analysis, collaborators shipped samples in one of three forms: frozen whole blood, isolated PBMCs, or DNA extracted from either of those sample types. Concerning this clone itself: Its specific antigen is unknown. Base qualities are missing; no much larger clone stands one base away.

The chain is encoded by TRBV18 joined to TRBJ2-7; the D gene cannot be resolved reliably. Sequencing was carried out using peripheral blood. The source is a woman in her 30s with COVID-19, enrolled during active disease. The CDR3 region has the sequence CASSALVAVTGGEQYF. The DNA reads TGTGCCAGCTCGGCGCTAGTGGCGGTCACCGGCGGCGAGCAGTACTTC.